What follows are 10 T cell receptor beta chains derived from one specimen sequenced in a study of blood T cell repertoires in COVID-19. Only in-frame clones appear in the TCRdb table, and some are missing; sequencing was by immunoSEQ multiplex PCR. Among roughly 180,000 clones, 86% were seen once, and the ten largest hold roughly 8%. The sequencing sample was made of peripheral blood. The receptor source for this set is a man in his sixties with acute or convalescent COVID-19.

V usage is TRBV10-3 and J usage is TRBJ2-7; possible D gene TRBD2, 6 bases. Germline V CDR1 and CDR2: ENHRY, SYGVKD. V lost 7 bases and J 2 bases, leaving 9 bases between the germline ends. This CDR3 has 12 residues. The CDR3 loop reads CAIKDYTYEQYF. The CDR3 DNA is TGTGCCATCAAGGACTACACCTACGAGCAGTACTTC.

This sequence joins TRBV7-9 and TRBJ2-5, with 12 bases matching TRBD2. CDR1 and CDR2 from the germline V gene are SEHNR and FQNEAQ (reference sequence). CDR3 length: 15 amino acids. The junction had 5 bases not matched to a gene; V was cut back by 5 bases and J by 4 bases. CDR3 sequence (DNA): TGTGCCAGCAGCCTACTAGCGGGAGGACCAGAGACCCAGTACTTC. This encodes CASSLLAGGPETQYF.

The CDR3 loop reads CASSWQGANQPQHF. The CDR3 DNA sequence: TGTGCCAGCAGCTGGCAAGGGGCCAATCAGCCCCAGCATTTT. The rearrangement joins TRBV3-1 (or the pseudogene TRBV3-2) to TRBJ1-5, with D perhaps matching TRBD1 (5 bases). From germline, CDR1 is LGHDT and CDR2 YNNKEL (reference sequence). The CDR3 contains 14 residues. Trimming removed 5 bases at V and 3 bases at J, with 11 bases between.

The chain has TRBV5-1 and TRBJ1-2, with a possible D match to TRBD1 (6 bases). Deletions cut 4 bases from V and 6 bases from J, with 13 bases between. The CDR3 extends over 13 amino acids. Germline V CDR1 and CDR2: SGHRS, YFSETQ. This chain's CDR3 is CASSLTGRDGYTF. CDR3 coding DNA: TGCGCCAGCAGCCTGACAGGCCGGGATGGCTACACCTTC.

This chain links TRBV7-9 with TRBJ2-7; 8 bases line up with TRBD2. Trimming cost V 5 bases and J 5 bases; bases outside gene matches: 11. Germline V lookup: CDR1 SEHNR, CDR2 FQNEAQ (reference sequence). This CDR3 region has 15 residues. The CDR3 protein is CASSPGRGGFNEQYF. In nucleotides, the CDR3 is TGTGCCAGCAGCCCCGGGAGGGGAGGCTTCAACGAGCAGTACTTC.

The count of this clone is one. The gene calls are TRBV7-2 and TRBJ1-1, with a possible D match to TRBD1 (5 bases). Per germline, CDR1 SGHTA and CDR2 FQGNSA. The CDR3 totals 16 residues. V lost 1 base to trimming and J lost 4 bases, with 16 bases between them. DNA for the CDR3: TGTGCCAGCAGCTTAGAAGGCGGGGCATTCGGCACTGAAGCTTTCTTT. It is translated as CASSLEGGAFGTEAFF.

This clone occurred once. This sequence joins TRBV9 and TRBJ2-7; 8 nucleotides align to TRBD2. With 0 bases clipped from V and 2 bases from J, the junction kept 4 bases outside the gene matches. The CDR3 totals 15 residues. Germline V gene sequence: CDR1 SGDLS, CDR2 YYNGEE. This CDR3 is CASSVEAGDTYEQYF. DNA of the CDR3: TGTGCCAGCAGCGTAGAAGCGGGAGATACCTACGAGCAGTACTTC.

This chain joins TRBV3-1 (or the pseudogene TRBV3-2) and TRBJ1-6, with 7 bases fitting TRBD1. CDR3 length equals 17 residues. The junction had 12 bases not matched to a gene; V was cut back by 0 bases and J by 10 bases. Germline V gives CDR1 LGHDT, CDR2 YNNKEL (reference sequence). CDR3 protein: CASSQEKTGRLRSPLHF. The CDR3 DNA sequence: TGTGCCAGCAGCCAAGAAAAGACAGGGCGTTTAAGGTCACCCCTCCACTTT.

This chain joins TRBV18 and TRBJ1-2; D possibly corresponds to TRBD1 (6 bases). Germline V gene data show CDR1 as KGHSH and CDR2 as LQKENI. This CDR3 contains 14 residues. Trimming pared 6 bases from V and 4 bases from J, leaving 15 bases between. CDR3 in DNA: TGTGCCAGCTCCCCATTGGGGGCGAGCTATGGCTACACCTTC. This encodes CASSPLGASYGYTF.

CDR3 in amino acids: CASSVRTSGSQETQYF. The CDR3 DNA reads TGTGCCAGCAGTGTGCGGACTAGCGGGTCACAAGAGACCCAGTACTTC. J is TRBJ2-5 and V is TRBV25-1, with TRBD2 matching over 11 bases. V lost 4 bases to trimming and J lost 2 bases; unmatched junction nucleotides: 6. The germline V gene encodes CDR1 MGHDK and CDR2 SYGVNS. The CDR3 is 16 residues long.